A selection of T cell receptor delta chains follows, all from one sample in a study of gamma-delta T cells after stem cell transplantation. TCRdb reprocessed the RT-PCR reads using CATT. The sample records about 5,400 delta-chain clones, just over 9.5% being singletons. The sequencing input was gamma-delta T cells. The receptor source for this set is a human donor. It is not recorded whose cells these are; they may come from a transplant donor. CDR3s include the opening cysteine and the closing phenylalanine or tryptophan. A D gene is named only where the DNA matches it firmly. The size field is filled for only some rows; it gives once, few, many or a size class.

abundance	v_gene	d_gene	j_gene	CDR3nt	CDR3aa
NA	TRDV2	NA	TRDJ1	TGTGCTTGTGACACCGTGGGGGGTTTCAACACCGATAAACTCATCTTT	CACDTVGGFNTDKLIF
NA	TRDV2	TRDD3	TRDJ3	TGTGCCTGTGACACTGGGGGATACGGCTCCTGGGACACCCGACAGATGTTTTTC	CACDTGGYGSWDTRQMFF
large	TRDV2	NA	TRDJ3	TGTGCCTGTGACACCGGGGGTCCTAGCTCCTGGGACACCCGACAGATGTTTTTC	CACDTGGPSSWDTRQMFF
medium-sized	TRDV2	TRDD3	TRDJ1	TGTGCCTGTGACACCTGGGGGATCCCCACCGATAAACTCATCTTT	CACDTWGIPTDKLIF
few	TRDV2	TRDD3	TRDJ3	TGTGCCTGTGACACCGTTTCTACGGGGGATACTTGGGACACCCGACAGATGTTTTTC	CACDTVSTGDTWDTRQMFF
few	TRDV1	TRDD3	TRDJ1	TGTGCTCTTGGGTCTACGGACCGGAGGTGGGGGATACGGGCCGATAAACTCATCTTT	CALGSTDRRWGIRADKLIF
few	TRDV2	NA	TRDJ3	TGTGCCTGTGATCTCCTGGGCGAAAGCTCCTGGGACACCCGACAGATGTTTTTC	CACDLLGESSWDTRQMFF
medium-sized	TRDV2	TRDD3	TRDJ1	TGTGCCTGTGACCTTGTTGGGACTGGGGGATCGACCGATAAACTCATCTTT	CACDLVGTGGSTDKLIF
NA	TRDV2	TRDD3	TRDJ3	TGTGCCTGTGACACCCTCCGACCTAGAGTACTGGGGGATACAGCCTGGGGCACCCGACAGATGTTTTTC	CACDTLRPRVLGDTAWGTRQMFF
medium-sized	TRDV2	TRDD3	TRDJ2	TGTGCCTGTGACAGGCTGGGGGATACGCGGCTGACAGCACAACTCTTCTTT	CACDRLGDTRLTAQLFF
few	TRDV2	TRDD3	TRDJ1	TGTGCCTGTGACCCGCTGGGGGATACGGGGTACACCGATAAACTCATCTTT	CACDPLGDTGYTDKLIF
few	TRDV2	NA	TRDJ1	TGTGCCTGTGACACCGTGAGGAGTCGGGGTGGGGTGTACACCGATAAACTCATCTTT	CACDTVRSRGGVYTDKLIF
NA	TRDV2	TRDD3	TRDJ1	TGTGCCTGTGACACCTGGGGGATCTGCTTCTGTGTCGATAAACTCATCTTT	CACDTWGICFCVDKLIF
few	TRDV2	TRDD3	TRDJ3	TGTGCCTGTGACTCTGGGGATACGCCCACCTGGGACACCCGACAGATGTTTTTC	CACDSGDTPTWDTRQMFF
NA	TRDV2	TRDD3	TRDJ1	TGTGCCTGTGACACCGTTTTGGGGGATACGGAACTCATCTTT	CACDTVLGDTELIF
NA	TRDV2	NA	TRDJ1	TGTGCCTGTGAGCGACTACGGAGGGACAGCACAGACACCGATAAACTCATCTTT	CACERLRRDSTDTDKLIF
NA	TRDV2	TRDD3	TRDJ1	TGTGCCTGTGACACTCGGCACCTGGGGGACGATAACCTCATCTTT	CACDTRHLGDDNLIF
medium-sized	TRDV2	TRDD3	TRDJ1	TGTGCCTGTGACACCCTCCGTCGTACTGGGGGATCTGAGGCGGGCACCGATAAACTCATCTTT	CACDTLRRTGGSEAGTDKLIF
few	TRDV2	NA	TRDJ1	TGTGCCTGTGACACCTTATCCTACGTGGTTGGGACCGGTGGCACCGATAAACTCATCTTT	CACDTLSYVVGTGGTDKLIF
NA	TRDV2	NA	TRDJ3	TGTGCCTGTGACACCGTAAGGGGCTCTGTGGGACTCTCAACCTGGGACACCCGACAGATGTTTTTC	CACDTVRGSVGLSTWDTRQMFF
NA	TRDV2	TRDD3	TRDJ1	TGTGCCTGTGACACTGTGGATACGGGCGATAAACTCATCTTT	CACDTVDTGDKLIF
NA	TRDV2	NA	TRDJ1	TGTGCCTGTGACACCGTTGTATCAGCGGGATTGGACCACGGGAACCGGAGGACCGATAAGCTCATCTTT	CACDTVVSAGLDHGNRRTDKLIF
few	TRDV2	TRDD3	TRDJ3	TGTGCCTGTGACACCGTACTGGGGGATAACGGAGCCTCCTGGGACACCCGACAGATGTTTTTC	CACDTVLGDNGASWDTRQMFF
NA	TRDV2	NA	TRDJ3	TGTGCCTGTGCGGTGGGGGTCTCCCTATCCTGGGACACCCGACAGATGTTTTTC	CACAVGVSLSWDTRQMFF
medium-sized	TRDV2	TRDD3	TRDJ3	TGTGCCTGTGACACCGTGGGGGATTCCACCCGGGACACCCGACAGATGTTTTTC	CACDTVGDSTRDTRQMFF
medium-sized	TRDV2	NA	TRDJ2	TGTGCCTGTGACCCTGTGGCGGTACTGGGGACAGCACAACTCTTCTTT	CACDPVAVLGTAQLFF
NA	TRAV29/DV5	TRDD3	TRDJ1	TGTGCAGCAAGCGGACTATGGTCTGGGGGATACACCGATAAACCCATCTTT	CAASGLWSGGYTDKPIF
few	TRDV2	TRDD3	TRDJ3	TGTGCCTGTGACGAGGCTGGGGGATACTTGGCCTGGGACACCCGACAGATGTTTTTC	CACDEAGGYLAWDTRQMFF
few	TRDV2	NA	TRDJ3	TGTGCCTGTGACACCGTGGAGGTTATCGGGGCCGACTCCTGGGACACCCGACAGGTGTTTTTC	CACDTVEVIGADSWDTRQVFF
few	TRDV1	TRDD3	TRDJ2	TGTGCTCTTGGGGGTCAACTTCCTTCTGGGGGATACGGTTTGACAGCACAACTCTTCTTT	CALGGQLPSGGYGLTAQLFF
few	TRDV2	TRDD3	TRDJ3	TGTGCCTGTGACACACGGTTACTGGGGGATCCTTCTACCTCCTGGGACACCCGACAGATGTTTTTC	CACDTRLLGDPSTSWDTRQMFF
NA	TRDV2	TRDD3	TRDJ3	TGTGCCTGTGACACCGTTCTGGTGGGGGATACGCGGGCCAGCTCCTGGGACACCCGACAGATGTTTTTC	CACDTVLVGDTRASSWDTRQMFF
NA	TRDV2	TRDD3	TRDJ1	TGCGCCTGTGATCACGTACTGGGGGATTATACCGATAAACTCATCTTT	CACDHVLGDYTDKLIF
NA	TRDV2	TRDD3	TRDJ1	TGTGCCTGTGACACCGGCCTGGGGGCCCCGTACACCGATAAACTCATCTTT	CACDTGLGAPYTDKLIF
medium-sized	TRDV2	NA	TRDJ1	TGTGCCTGTGTCCCGCTGGGCAGGGACACCGATAAACTCATCTTT	CACVPLGRDTDKLIF
NA	TRDV2	TRDD2	TRDJ2	TGTGCCTGTGACCACCTTCCTACGTCCGTTGGGTTGACAGCACAACTCTTCTTT	CACDHLPTSVGLTAQLFF
large	TRDV2	TRDD3	TRDJ1	TGTGCCTGTGACCCTGTACTGGGGGCAACGTACACCGATAAACTCATCTTT	CACDPVLGATYTDKLIF
few	TRDV1	TRDD3	TRDJ2	TGTGCTCTTGGGGAACCCCGAAGAGACCCGGGGGTGGGGGATACTCGGGCAGCACAACTCTTCTTT	CALGEPRRDPGVGDTRAAQLFF
NA	TRDV1	NA	TRDJ1	TGTGCTCTTGGACAATGGGGCCATGGGACCGATAAACTCATCTTT	CALGQWGHGTDKLIF